A selection of T cell receptor beta chains follows, all from one sample in a study of blood T cell repertoires in COVID-19. Profiled with immunoSEQ multiplex PCR; TCRdb holds only in-frame clones, not every one. Of more than 85,000 clones detected, roughly nine tenths appear once; the ten largest clones hold over 1.5%. The sample comprised peripheral blood. Receptor source: a man in his 60s with acute or convalescent COVID-19. Each CDR3 is given with its conserved first and last residue. Each record gives: D gene, clone size, J gene, V gene, CDR3 protein, CDR3 DNA. D genes are given only for firm matches. Part of the rows lack a size; the others show once, few, many or a class for expanded clones.

D gene: TRBD2; clone size: NA; J gene: TRBJ2-3; V gene: TRBV11-2; CDR3 protein: CASSDWTSSTDTQYF; CDR3 DNA: TGTGCCAGCAGCGACTGGACTAGTTCAACAGATACGCAGTATTTT
D gene: NA; clone size: NA; J gene: TRBJ2-7; V gene: TRBV30; CDR3 protein: CASRGGISYEQYF; CDR3 DNA: TGTGCCTCCCGGGGTGGGATTTCTTACGAGCAGTACTTC
D gene: TRBD1; clone size: NA; J gene: TRBJ2-7; V gene: TRBV5-1; CDR3 protein: CASSLDTGARYEQYF; CDR3 DNA: TGCGCCAGCAGCTTGGATACAGGGGCCCGCTACGAGCAGTACTTC
D gene: TRBD1; clone size: NA; J gene: TRBJ1-3; V gene: TRBV28; CDR3 protein: CASSPSQGENGNTIYF; CDR3 DNA: TGTGCCAGCAGCCCCTCACAGGGGGAGAATGGAAACACCATATATTTT
D gene: TRBD1; clone size: NA; J gene: TRBJ1-2; V gene: TRBV5-1; CDR3 protein: CASSPGQGAVGYGYTF; CDR3 DNA: TGCGCCAGCAGTCCAGGACAGGGGGCTGTCGGCTATGGCTACACCTTC
D gene: TRBD2; clone size: few; J gene: TRBJ2-7; V gene: TRBV27; CDR3 protein: CASSLFGSGSEQYF; CDR3 DNA: TGTGCCAGCAGTTTATTTGGTAGCGGGAGCGAGCAGTACTTC
D gene: NA; clone size: NA; J gene: TRBJ2-2; V gene: TRBV3-1/TRBV3-2; CDR3 protein: CASSQDIRRGSNTGELFF; CDR3 DNA: TGTGCCAGCAGCCAAGATATTCGCCGAGGCTCGAACACCGGGGAGCTGTTTTTT
D gene: NA; clone size: NA; J gene: TRBJ2-5; V gene: TRBV19; CDR3 protein: CASSINFKETQYF; CDR3 DNA: TGTGCCAGTAGTATTAACTTTAAAGAGACCCAGTACTTC
D gene: NA; clone size: few; J gene: TRBJ2-2; V gene: TRBV29-1; CDR3 protein: CSVAGDTGELFF; CDR3 DNA: TGCAGCGTTGCGGGGGACACCGGGGAGCTGTTTTTT
D gene: NA; clone size: NA; J gene: TRBJ2-3; V gene: TRBV7-2; CDR3 protein: CASSLATVSDTQYF; CDR3 DNA: TGTGCCAGCAGCTTAGCGACAGTTTCAGATACGCAGTATTTT
D gene: TRBD2; clone size: NA; J gene: TRBJ2-7; V gene: TRBV3-1/TRBV3-2; CDR3 protein: CASSQVGGTSGSLQYF; CDR3 DNA: TGTGCCAGCAGCCAAGTGGGAGGGACTAGCGGGAGTTTGCAGTACTTC
D gene: TRBD2; clone size: NA; J gene: TRBJ2-3; V gene: TRBV11-2; CDR3 protein: CASSPGGGIDTQYF; CDR3 DNA: TGTGCCAGCAGCCCGGGGGGGGGAATTGATACGCAGTATTTT
D gene: NA; clone size: few; J gene: TRBJ1-5; V gene: TRBV10-3; CDR3 protein: CAIRARGSNQPQHF; CDR3 DNA: TGTGCCATCAGGGCTAGGGGTAGCAATCAGCCCCAGCATTTT
D gene: TRBD2; clone size: NA; J gene: TRBJ2-7; V gene: TRBV6-1; CDR3 protein: CASSEDPGLAGAYEQYF; CDR3 DNA: TGTGCCAGCAGTGAAGATCCGGGACTAGCGGGAGCCTACGAGCAGTACTTC
D gene: NA; clone size: NA; J gene: TRBJ1-4; V gene: TRBV21-1; CDR3 protein: CARRPGGEWANEKLFF; CDR3 DNA: TGTGCCCGCCGCCCAGGGGGCGAGTGGGCTAATGAAAAACTGTTTTTT
D gene: NA; clone size: NA; J gene: TRBJ1-1; V gene: TRBV5-1; CDR3 protein: CASSLGTVTEAFF; CDR3 DNA: TGCGCCAGCAGCTTGGGGACAGTCACTGAAGCTTTCTTT
D gene: TRBD1; clone size: NA; J gene: TRBJ1-1; V gene: TRBV30; CDR3 protein: CAWSNGQGGGTEAFF; CDR3 DNA: TGTGCCTGGAGCAACGGACAGGGAGGAGGGACTGAAGCTTTCTTT
D gene: NA; clone size: NA; J gene: TRBJ1-1; V gene: TRBV19; CDR3 protein: CASSIQGRAEAFF; CDR3 DNA: TGTGCCAGTAGTATTCAGGGAAGGGCTGAAGCTTTCTTT
D gene: NA; clone size: few; J gene: TRBJ2-3; V gene: TRBV7-6; CDR3 protein: CASSLGGITDTQYF; CDR3 DNA: TGTGCCAGCAGTCTTGGCGGGATAACAGATACGCAGTATTTT
D gene: TRBD1; clone size: NA; J gene: TRBJ1-6; V gene: TRBV2; CDR3 protein: CASSGQGRPLHF; CDR3 DNA: TGTGCCAGCAGTGGACAGGGGAGGCCCCTCCACTTT
D gene: NA; clone size: NA; J gene: TRBJ1-5; V gene: TRBV28; CDR3 protein: CATESGNQPQHF; CDR3 DNA: TGTGCCACCGAATCAGGGAATCAGCCCCAGCATTTT
D gene: NA; clone size: NA; J gene: TRBJ1-1; V gene: TRBV11-3; CDR3 protein: CASSLERGAEAFF; CDR3 DNA: TGTGCCAGCAGCTTAGAACGGGGAGCTGAAGCTTTCTTT
D gene: NA; clone size: NA; J gene: TRBJ1-5; V gene: TRBV30; CDR3 protein: CAWSQRGINQPQHF; CDR3 DNA: TGTGCCTGGAGCCAAAGGGGGATCAATCAGCCCCAGCATTTT
D gene: NA; clone size: NA; J gene: TRBJ1-1; V gene: TRBV5-1; CDR3 protein: CASSPRTENTEAFF; CDR3 DNA: TGCGCCAGCAGCCCGCGGACAGAGAACACTGAAGCTTTCTTT
D gene: NA; clone size: NA; J gene: TRBJ1-5; V gene: TRBV5-1; CDR3 protein: CASSQDSSNQPQHF; CDR3 DNA: TGCGCCAGCAGCCAGGACAGTAGCAATCAGCCCCAGCATTTT
D gene: TRBD1; clone size: NA; J gene: TRBJ2-5; V gene: TRBV11-3; CDR3 protein: CASSQGTGWETQYF; CDR3 DNA: TGTGCCAGCAGCCAAGGGACAGGGTGGGAGACCCAGTACTTC
D gene: NA; clone size: NA; J gene: TRBJ1-1; V gene: TRBV19; CDR3 protein: CASSSPWATEAFF; CDR3 DNA: TGTGCCAGTAGTTCTCCGTGGGCCACTGAAGCTTTCTTT
D gene: TRBD1; clone size: NA; J gene: TRBJ2-7; V gene: TRBV5-6; CDR3 protein: CASSLRDRPSEQYF; CDR3 DNA: TGTGCCAGCAGCCTCCGGGACAGGCCCTCTGAGCAGTACTTC
D gene: NA; clone size: NA; J gene: TRBJ2-4; V gene: TRBV4-2; CDR3 protein: CASSQNSGAKNIQYF; CDR3 DNA: TGTGCCAGCAGCCAAAACTCTGGAGCCAAAAACATTCAGTACTTC
D gene: TRBD1; clone size: once; J gene: TRBJ1-1; V gene: TRBV19; CDR3 protein: CASTPGGPGTEAFF; CDR3 DNA: TGTGCCAGTACCCCAGGGGGCCCGGGGACTGAAGCTTTCTTT
D gene: TRBD2; clone size: NA; J gene: TRBJ2-7; V gene: TRBV20-1; CDR3 protein: CSGLAGREQYF; CDR3 DNA: TGCAGTGGGCTAGCGGGTAGGGAGCAGTACTTC
D gene: TRBD1; clone size: NA; J gene: TRBJ2-7; V gene: TRBV3-1/TRBV3-2; CDR3 protein: CASSLAGTGDEQYF; CDR3 DNA: TGTGCCAGCAGCCTGGCCGGGACAGGGGACGAGCAGTACTTC
D gene: NA; clone size: NA; J gene: TRBJ1-1; V gene: TRBV6-5; CDR3 protein: CASSFTGWAFF; CDR3 DNA: TGTGCCAGCAGCTTTACAGGGTGGGCTTTCTTT
D gene: NA; clone size: NA; J gene: TRBJ1-1; V gene: TRBV11-3; CDR3 protein: CASSTGSGTEAFF; CDR3 DNA: TGTGCCAGCAGCACGGGGTCGGGCACTGAAGCTTTCTTT
D gene: TRBD1; clone size: NA; J gene: TRBJ2-2; V gene: TRBV11-1; CDR3 protein: CASSRGTGDIGELFF; CDR3 DNA: TGTGCCAGCAGCCGTGGGACAGGGGATATCGGGGAGCTGTTTTTT
D gene: NA; clone size: NA; J gene: TRBJ2-7; V gene: TRBV11-3; CDR3 protein: CASSSDGLFHYEQYF; CDR3 DNA: TGTGCCAGCAGCTCCGACGGACTCTTCCACTACGAGCAGTACTTC
D gene: TRBD2; clone size: NA; J gene: TRBJ2-7; V gene: TRBV5-6; CDR3 protein: CASSWTSGSYEQYF; CDR3 DNA: TGTGCCAGCAGCTGGACTAGCGGGAGCTACGAGCAGTACTTC
D gene: NA; clone size: NA; J gene: TRBJ2-4; V gene: TRBV6-6; CDR3 protein: CASSYVPVNIQYF; CDR3 DNA: TGTGCCAGCAGTTACGTTCCGGTAAACATTCAGTACTTC
D gene: NA; clone size: NA; J gene: TRBJ1-4; V gene: TRBV19; CDR3 protein: CASSTGDRLVKLFF; CDR3 DNA: TGTGCCAGTAGTACCGGTGACAGGCTGGTCAAACTGTTTTTT
D gene: TRBD1; clone size: NA; J gene: TRBJ1-2; V gene: TRBV19; CDR3 protein: CASSIGHRDRGDYGYTF; CDR3 DNA: TGTGCCAGTAGTATAGGGCACCGGGACAGGGGTGACTATGGCTACACCTTC
D gene: NA; clone size: NA; J gene: TRBJ1-6; V gene: TRBV30; CDR3 protein: CAWSDQTRPYNSPLHF; CDR3 DNA: TGTGCCTGGAGTGACCAGACTCGACCCTATAATTCACCCCTCCACTTT
D gene: TRBD2; clone size: NA; J gene: TRBJ2-3; V gene: TRBV6-5; CDR3 protein: CASSYPSRGGDTQYF; CDR3 DNA: TGTGCCAGCAGTTACCCATCCCGGGGGGGAGATACGCAGTATTTT
D gene: NA; clone size: NA; J gene: TRBJ2-1; V gene: TRBV18; CDR3 protein: CASSRMHREGDNEQFF; CDR3 DNA: TGTGCCAGCTCACGAATGCACAGGGAAGGGGACAATGAGCAGTTCTTC
D gene: NA; clone size: NA; J gene: TRBJ1-1; V gene: TRBV2; CDR3 protein: CASRGQNTEAFF; CDR3 DNA: TGTGCCAGCAGGGGACAGAACACTGAAGCTTTCTTT
D gene: TRBD2; clone size: once; J gene: TRBJ2-7; V gene: TRBV6-2/TRBV6-3; CDR3 protein: CASSYPLAGRGYEQYF; CDR3 DNA: TGTGCCAGCAGTTACCCCCTAGCGGGACGAGGATACGAGCAGTACTTC
D gene: NA; clone size: NA; J gene: TRBJ2-1; V gene: TRBV7-3; CDR3 protein: CASSRDSLSYNEQFF; CDR3 DNA: TGTGCCAGCAGCCGGGACTCCCTGTCCTACAATGAGCAGTTCTTC
D gene: NA; clone size: NA; J gene: TRBJ2-3; V gene: TRBV7-3; CDR3 protein: CASSTPGDTQYF; CDR3 DNA: TGTGCCAGCAGCACCCCAGGAGATACGCAGTATTTT
D gene: TRBD2; clone size: NA; J gene: TRBJ2-2; V gene: TRBV7-6; CDR3 protein: CASSLGTSGTGELFF; CDR3 DNA: TGTGCCAGCAGCTTAGGGACTAGCGGCACCGGGGAGCTGTTTTTT
D gene: NA; clone size: NA; J gene: TRBJ1-5; V gene: TRBV6-5; CDR3 protein: CASRTGNQPQHF; CDR3 DNA: TGTGCCAGCAGAACAGGGAATCAGCCCCAGCATTTT
D gene: NA; clone size: NA; J gene: TRBJ1-1; V gene: TRBV29-1; CDR3 protein: CSVEDRRGGTEAFF; CDR3 DNA: TGCAGCGTTGAAGACCGTAGGGGCGGCACTGAAGCTTTCTTT
D gene: NA; clone size: NA; J gene: TRBJ2-1; V gene: TRBV28; CDR3 protein: CASRRASNEQFF; CDR3 DNA: TGTGCCAGCAGAAGAGCTAGTAATGAGCAGTTCTTC
D gene: NA; clone size: NA; J gene: TRBJ1-4; V gene: TRBV27; CDR3 protein: CATSPSDPREKLFF; CDR3 DNA: TGTGCCACCTCCCCCAGCGACCCAAGGGAAAAACTGTTTTTT
D gene: TRBD1; clone size: NA; J gene: TRBJ2-7; V gene: TRBV5-4; CDR3 protein: CASSRDRGNYEQYF; CDR3 DNA: TGTGCCAGCAGCCGGGACAGGGGCAACTACGAGCAGTACTTC
D gene: NA; clone size: NA; J gene: TRBJ2-7; V gene: TRBV10-2; CDR3 protein: CASSELKPGHGYEQYF; CDR3 DNA: TGCGCCAGCAGTGAGTTAAAACCGGGACACGGCTACGAGCAGTACTTC
D gene: NA; clone size: NA; J gene: TRBJ1-2; V gene: TRBV12-3/TRBV12-4; CDR3 protein: CASTGGAYGYTF; CDR3 DNA: TGTGCCAGCACCGGGGGGGCCTATGGCTACACCTTC
D gene: TRBD2; clone size: NA; J gene: TRBJ2-4; V gene: TRBV6-2/TRBV6-3; CDR3 protein: CASSYSGTSGSKGAKNIQYF; CDR3 DNA: TGTGCCAGCAGTTATTCCGGGACTAGCGGGAGTAAGGGCGCCAAAAACATTCAGTACTTC
D gene: NA; clone size: NA; J gene: TRBJ2-1; V gene: TRBV9; CDR3 protein: CASSRKIETTSEQFF; CDR3 DNA: TGTGCCAGCAGTCGTAAGATAGAAACTACCTCCGAGCAGTTCTTC
D gene: NA; clone size: once; J gene: TRBJ2-2; V gene: TRBV10-3; CDR3 protein: CAISEPNRVNTGELFF; CDR3 DNA: TGTGCCATCAGTGAACCGAACAGGGTGAACACCGGGGAGCTGTTTTTT
D gene: TRBD1; clone size: NA; J gene: TRBJ2-3; V gene: TRBV5-5; CDR3 protein: CASSLEGQTDTQYF; CDR3 DNA: TGTGCCAGCAGCTTGGAGGGACAGACAGATACGCAGTATTTT